This T cell receptor beta chain emerged from a study of Ad26.COV2.S vaccination and SARS-CoV-2 variants. Study summary: In the study, Ad26.COV2.S was injected intramuscularly once, or twice 56 days apart.

The CDR3 is made up of 12 amino acids. Treatment defined: about 20 received Ad26.COV2.S at low or high dose, single or two shots; roughly five received placebo; per-sample allocation not given. Material that was analyzed had been drawn on day 63 after the first vaccine or placebo injection. This Boston cohort included adults aged 18-55 years. Generated by immunoSEQ multiplex PCR, the TCRdb table keeps only in-frame clones and is missing some. The data hold some 290,000 clones, with approximately 86% observed a single time. This TCR was recovered from a person between 18 and 59 years old who received the Ad26.COV2.S COVID-19 vaccine or a placebo. This sample comprised peripheral blood, obtained in a trial of Ad26.COV2.S vaccine versus placebo. The chain uses TRBV21-1 and TRBJ2-1. TRBV21-1 counts as a pseudogene. CDR3 sequence (DNA): TGTGCCAGCAGCAAAGGGCCGGGACCTCAGTTCTTC. Protein sequence: CASSKGPGPQFF.